Listed below are T cell receptor beta chains from one sample, sequenced in a study of T cells in Graves' hyperthyroidism and ophthalmopathy. TCRdb analysed the multiplex PCR reads with MiXCR anew, one entry per CDR3 protein. The sample lists 550,000 to 700,000 distinct CDR3 sequences, around 46% seen once, with 19% in the top ten. Sequences were obtained from peripheral blood or thyroid tissue (not recorded which). All receptors derive from an adult woman with Graves' disease, either hyperthyroidism or ophthalmopathy (not recorded which). CDR3s include the opening cysteine and the closing phenylalanine or tryptophan. D genes are given only for firm matches.

v_gene: TRBV29-1
d_gene: NA
j_gene: TRBJ1-1
CDR3aa: CSVVGLSLSKNTEAFF

v_gene: TRBV21-1
d_gene: NA
j_gene: TRBJ2-7
CDR3aa: CASSKTGTGEQYF

v_gene: TRBV9
d_gene: TRBD1
j_gene: TRBJ1-1
CDR3aa: CASTPDRGHTEAFF

v_gene: TRBV5-1
d_gene: TRBD1
j_gene: TRBJ1-6
CDR3aa: CASSPDRGNSPLHF

v_gene: TRBV10-3
d_gene: NA
j_gene: TRBJ2-6
CDR3aa: CAITEGGNGANVLTF

v_gene: TRBV12-3/TRBV12-4
d_gene: NA
j_gene: TRBJ1-3
CDR3aa: CASSPRRLNTIYF

v_gene: TRBV20-1
d_gene: NA
j_gene: TRBJ1-2
CDR3aa: CSARGVDRSNYGYTF

v_gene: TRBV19
d_gene: NA
j_gene: TRBJ1-1
CDR3aa: CASTNSPRFGAAFF

v_gene: TRBV14
d_gene: TRBD1
j_gene: TRBJ2-6
CDR3aa: CAIKSRDSSSGANVLTF

v_gene: TRBV19
d_gene: NA
j_gene: TRBJ2-7
CDR3aa: CASSTPQGYEQYF

v_gene: TRBV9
d_gene: TRBD1
j_gene: TRBJ1-1
CDR3aa: CASSAGTGGIVAEAFF

v_gene: TRBV7-2
d_gene: NA
j_gene: TRBJ2-7
CDR3aa: CASSLAGLGLYEQYF

v_gene: TRBV7-2
d_gene: TRBD2
j_gene: TRBJ2-7
CDR3aa: CASSVGGRYTGELYF

v_gene: TRBV5-1
d_gene: NA
j_gene: TRBJ1-5
CDR3aa: CASSLGGLQSNQPQHF

v_gene: TRBV6-6
d_gene: NA
j_gene: TRBJ1-2
CDR3aa: CASRTSYGYTF

v_gene: TRBV7-9
d_gene: NA
j_gene: TRBJ2-7
CDR3aa: CASSPSRGSREQYF

v_gene: TRBV10-3
d_gene: TRBD1
j_gene: TRBJ2-7
CDR3aa: CAPPRDRGLKSSYEQYF

v_gene: TRBV5-1
d_gene: TRBD1
j_gene: TRBJ2-5
CDR3aa: CASSPGTDAGTQYF

v_gene: TRBV20-1
d_gene: NA
j_gene: TRBJ1-1
CDR3aa: CSARATTRAVIVPEAFF

v_gene: TRBV29-1
d_gene: TRBD2
j_gene: TRBJ2-7
CDR3aa: CSVTAGLGDYEQYF

v_gene: TRBV20-1
d_gene: TRBD1
j_gene: TRBJ1-1
CDR3aa: CSARDRGTGAEAFF

v_gene: TRBV7-2
d_gene: NA
j_gene: TRBJ1-2
CDR3aa: CASSLNVGNYGYTF

v_gene: TRBV2
d_gene: NA
j_gene: TRBJ1-6
CDR3aa: CASRGTVGGNSPLHF

v_gene: TRBV7-9
d_gene: NA
j_gene: TRBJ1-5
CDR3aa: CASSLTDQPQHF

v_gene: TRBV10-3
d_gene: NA
j_gene: TRBJ2-3
CDR3aa: CAIARRGRMDIADTQYF

v_gene: TRBV5-4
d_gene: NA
j_gene: TRBJ1-1
CDR3aa: CASSPTPRLEAFF

v_gene: TRBV7-3
d_gene: NA
j_gene: TRBJ1-5
CDR3aa: CASSLGVWDQPQHF

v_gene: TRBV6-6
d_gene: NA
j_gene: TRBJ2-2
CDR3aa: CASSYQGGGTGELFF

v_gene: TRBV11-2
d_gene: TRBD1
j_gene: TRBJ1-2
CDR3aa: CASSLYRRGRLNYGYTF

v_gene: TRBV7-9
d_gene: NA
j_gene: TRBJ1-1
CDR3aa: CASSSVGRLTEAFF

v_gene: TRBV13
d_gene: NA
j_gene: TRBJ1-1
CDR3aa: CASSFQAYTEAFF

v_gene: TRBV2
d_gene: NA
j_gene: TRBJ2-6
CDR3aa: CASSETFRSGANVLTF

v_gene: TRBV10-3
d_gene: NA
j_gene: TRBJ1-5
CDR3aa: CAIRGQGNEQYFGTQHF

v_gene: TRBV3-1
d_gene: NA
j_gene: TRBJ2-7
CDR3aa: CASRSPENYEQYF

v_gene: TRBV19
d_gene: TRBD2
j_gene: TRBJ2-7
CDR3aa: CASSRPGGGEQYF

v_gene: TRBV14
d_gene: NA
j_gene: TRBJ1-6
CDR3aa: CASSHGTGNSPLHF

v_gene: TRBV2
d_gene: NA
j_gene: TRBJ1-5
CDR3aa: CASSGGQGDTYEHF

v_gene: TRBV5-1
d_gene: TRBD1
j_gene: TRBJ2-7
CDR3aa: CASIRQGTSDEQYF

v_gene: TRBV20-1
d_gene: NA
j_gene: TRBJ1-6
CDR3aa: CSARANQGYNSPLHF

v_gene: TRBV28
d_gene: NA
j_gene: TRBJ2-7
CDR3aa: CASSFPTETGRHEQYF

v_gene: TRBV7-3
d_gene: TRBD1
j_gene: TRBJ1-5
CDR3aa: CASSPEGATSNQPQHF

v_gene: TRBV5-1
d_gene: NA
j_gene: TRBJ1-5
CDR3aa: CASSLGENNQPQHF

v_gene: TRBV4-1
d_gene: NA
j_gene: TRBJ1-6
CDR3aa: CASSQLQGDNSPLHF

v_gene: TRBV29-1
d_gene: TRBD1
j_gene: TRBJ2-6
CDR3aa: CSSLGQGAGANVLTF

v_gene: TRBV20-1
d_gene: TRBD1
j_gene: TRBJ1-5
CDR3aa: CSASSGGYQPQHF

v_gene: TRBV5-1
d_gene: NA
j_gene: TRBJ2-7
CDR3aa: CASSPWTFYEQYF

v_gene: TRBV6-1
d_gene: TRBD1
j_gene: TRBJ1-4
CDR3aa: CASTPGQGFEKLFF

v_gene: TRBV12-3/TRBV12-4
d_gene: NA
j_gene: TRBJ1-5
CDR3aa: CASSLVERQPQHF

v_gene: TRBV3-1
d_gene: TRBD1
j_gene: TRBJ2-7
CDR3aa: CASSPEQGASYEQYF

v_gene: TRBV29-1
d_gene: NA
j_gene: TRBJ1-2
CDR3aa: CSVTAAGIQGYGGYTF

v_gene: TRBV5-5
d_gene: NA
j_gene: TRBJ1-4
CDR3aa: CASSLGWGPDEKLFF

v_gene: TRBV13
d_gene: NA
j_gene: TRBJ1-1
CDR3aa: CASSDAGYTEAFF

v_gene: TRBV18
d_gene: NA
j_gene: TRBJ1-1
CDR3aa: CASSPRIQGAFF

v_gene: TRBV12-3/TRBV12-4
d_gene: NA
j_gene: TRBJ1-3
CDR3aa: CASSPSGFEGNTIYF